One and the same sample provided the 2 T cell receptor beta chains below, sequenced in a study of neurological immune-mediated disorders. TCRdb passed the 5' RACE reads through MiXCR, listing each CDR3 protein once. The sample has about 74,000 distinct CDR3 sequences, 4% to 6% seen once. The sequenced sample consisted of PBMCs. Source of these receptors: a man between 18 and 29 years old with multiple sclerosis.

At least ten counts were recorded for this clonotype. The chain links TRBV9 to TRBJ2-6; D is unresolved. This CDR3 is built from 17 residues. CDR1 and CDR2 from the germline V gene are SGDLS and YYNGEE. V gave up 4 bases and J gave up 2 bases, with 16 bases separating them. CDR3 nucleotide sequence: TGTGCCAGCAGCCCTGAGGTGGGAAGGGCTGGGGCCAACGTCCTGACTTTC. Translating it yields CASSPEVGRAGANVLTF.

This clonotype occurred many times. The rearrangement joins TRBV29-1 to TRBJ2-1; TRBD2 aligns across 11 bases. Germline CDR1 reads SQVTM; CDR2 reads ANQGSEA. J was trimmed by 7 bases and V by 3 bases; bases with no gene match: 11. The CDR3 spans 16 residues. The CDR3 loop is CSVEVSGRASRNEQFF. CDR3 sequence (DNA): TGCAGCGTTGAGGTTAGCGGGAGGGCCTCTAGGAATGAGCAGTTCTTC.